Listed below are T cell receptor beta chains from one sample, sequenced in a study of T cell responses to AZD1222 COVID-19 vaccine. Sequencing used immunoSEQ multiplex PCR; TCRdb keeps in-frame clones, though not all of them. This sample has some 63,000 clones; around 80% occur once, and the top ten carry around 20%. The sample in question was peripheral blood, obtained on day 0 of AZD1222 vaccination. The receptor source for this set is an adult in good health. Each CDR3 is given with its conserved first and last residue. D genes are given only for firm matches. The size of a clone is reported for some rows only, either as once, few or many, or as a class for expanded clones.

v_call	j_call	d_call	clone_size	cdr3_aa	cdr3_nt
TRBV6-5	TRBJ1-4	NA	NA	CASSYSKGMGLVFF	TGTGCCAGCAGTTACTCGAAGGGAATGGGTTTGGTGTTTTTT
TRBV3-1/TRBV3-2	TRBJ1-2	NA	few	CASSQDPGVRDYGYTF	TGTGCCAGCAGCCAAGACCCGGGGGTACGGGACTATGGCTACACCTTC
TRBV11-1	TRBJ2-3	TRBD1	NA	CASSSRTGGSTDTQYF	TGTGCCAGCAGCTCGCGGACAGGGGGTTCCACAGATACGCAGTATTTT
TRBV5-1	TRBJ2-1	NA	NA	CASSLGIAASYNEQFF	TGCGCCAGCAGCTTGGGCATAGCGGCCTCCTACAATGAGCAGTTCTTC
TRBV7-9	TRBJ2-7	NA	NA	CASSLKAAGTTSYEQYF	TGTGCCAGCAGCTTAAAAGCCGCCGGGACGACCTCCTACGAGCAGTACTTC
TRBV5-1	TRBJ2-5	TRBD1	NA	CASSSSTGGGETQYF	TGCGCCAGCAGCTCTTCGACAGGGGGCGGAGAGACCCAGTACTTC
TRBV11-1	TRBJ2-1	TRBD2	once	CASSLAEYWREKYNEQFF	TGTGCCAGCAGCTTAGCAGAGTACTGGCGGGAGAAGTACAATGAGCAGTTCTTC
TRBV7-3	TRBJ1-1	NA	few	CASSVDVNTEAFF	TGTGCCAGCAGCGTCGATGTGAACACTGAAGCTTTCTTT
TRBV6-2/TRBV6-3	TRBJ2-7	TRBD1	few	CASSYGAGQGHEQYF	TGTGCCAGCAGCTATGGGGCCGGACAGGGCCACGAGCAGTACTTC
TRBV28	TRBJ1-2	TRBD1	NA	CASSSNRGRVIGYTF	TGTGCCAGCAGTTCCAACAGGGGGCGCGTAATTGGCTACACCTTC
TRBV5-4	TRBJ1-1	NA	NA	CASSLGIGRKNTEAFF	TGTGCCAGCAGCTTAGGTATTGGGCGGAAAAACACTGAAGCTTTCTTT
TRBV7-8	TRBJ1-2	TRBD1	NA	CASSFPLRGPDYGYTF	TGTGCCAGCAGCTTCCCTCTCAGGGGGCCGGACTATGGCTACACCTTC
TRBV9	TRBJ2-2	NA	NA	CASSGGLAANTGELFF	TGTGCCAGCAGCGGGGGGCTAGCGGCCAACACCGGGGAGCTGTTTTTT
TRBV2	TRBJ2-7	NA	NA	CASSETGEYEQYF	TGTGCCAGCAGTGAAACGGGGGAATACGAGCAGTACTTC
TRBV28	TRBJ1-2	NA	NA	CASSLSAGNGYTF	TGTGCCAGCAGTTTGTCGGCAGGGAACGGCTACACCTTC
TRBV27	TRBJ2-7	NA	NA	CASSLQASYEQYF	TGTGCCAGCAGTTTACAGGCCTCCTACGAGCAGTACTTC
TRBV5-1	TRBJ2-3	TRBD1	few	CASSLGTGGEVRDTQYF	TGCGCCAGCAGCTTGGGGACAGGGGGCGAAGTAAGAGATACGCAGTATTTT
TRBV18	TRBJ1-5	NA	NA	CASSPNPDQPQHF	TGTGCCAGCTCACCAAATCCCGATCAGCCCCAGCATTTT
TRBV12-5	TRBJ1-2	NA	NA	CASALSYYGYTF	TGTGCTAGTGCCCTATCCTACTATGGCTACACCTTC
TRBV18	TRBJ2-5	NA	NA	CASSPPMGETQYF	TGTGCCAGCTCACCCCCCATGGGGGAGACCCAGTACTTC
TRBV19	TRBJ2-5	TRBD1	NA	CASSTLNRGLETQYF	TGTGCCAGTAGTACCCTGAACAGGGGGCTCGAGACCCAGTACTTC
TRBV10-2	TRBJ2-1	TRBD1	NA	CASSPSQGWDEQFF	TGCGCCAGCAGTCCGTCACAGGGGTGGGATGAGCAGTTCTTC
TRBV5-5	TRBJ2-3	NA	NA	CASSLAPTDTQYF	TGTGCCAGCAGCTTGGCCCCCACAGATACGCAGTATTTT
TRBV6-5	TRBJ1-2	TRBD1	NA	CASSYAGQYYGYTF	TGTGCCAGCAGTTACGCGGGACAGTACTATGGCTACACCTTC
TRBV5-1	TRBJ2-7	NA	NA	CASSLGQELYEQYF	TGCGCCAGCAGCTTGGGACAGGAACTCTACGAGCAGTACTTC
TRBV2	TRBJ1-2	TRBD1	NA	CASSESGGNYGYTF	TGTGCCAGCAGTGAATCAGGGGGAAACTATGGCTACACCTTC
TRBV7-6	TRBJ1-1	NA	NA	CASSPGALNTEAFF	TGTGCCAGCAGCCCTGGAGCGTTGAACACTGAAGCTTTCTTT
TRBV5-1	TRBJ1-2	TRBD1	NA	CASSGQGVDGYTF	TGCGCCAGCAGCGGACAGGGGGTGGATGGCTACACCTTC
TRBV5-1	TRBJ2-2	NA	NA	CASSLGHSNTGELFF	TGCGCCAGCAGCTTGGGACACTCGAACACCGGGGAGCTGTTTTTT
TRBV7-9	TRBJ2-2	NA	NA	CASSSVRTPSGELFF	TGTGCCAGCAGCTCCGTCCGGACGCCGTCCGGGGAGCTGTTTTTT
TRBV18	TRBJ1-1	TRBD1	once	CASSPSGTASYTTLNTEAFF	TGTGCCAGCTCACCAAGCGGGACAGCCTCTTATACCACGCTGAACACTGAAGCTTTCTTT
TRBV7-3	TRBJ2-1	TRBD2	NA	CASSPVLAGLNEQFF	TGTGCCAGCAGCCCCGTGCTAGCGGGCCTCAATGAGCAGTTCTTC
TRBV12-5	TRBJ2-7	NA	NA	CASGPAPTSRYEQYF	TGTGCTAGTGGTCCGGCCCCGACTAGTCGATACGAGCAGTACTTC
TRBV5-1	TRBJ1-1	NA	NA	CASSFGGSSNTEAFF	TGCGCCAGCAGCTTCGGGGGGTCCTCGAACACTGAAGCTTTCTTT
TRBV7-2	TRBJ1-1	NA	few	CASSLASGKGTEAFF	TGTGCCAGCAGCTTAGCGTCAGGGAAGGGGACTGAAGCTTTCTTT